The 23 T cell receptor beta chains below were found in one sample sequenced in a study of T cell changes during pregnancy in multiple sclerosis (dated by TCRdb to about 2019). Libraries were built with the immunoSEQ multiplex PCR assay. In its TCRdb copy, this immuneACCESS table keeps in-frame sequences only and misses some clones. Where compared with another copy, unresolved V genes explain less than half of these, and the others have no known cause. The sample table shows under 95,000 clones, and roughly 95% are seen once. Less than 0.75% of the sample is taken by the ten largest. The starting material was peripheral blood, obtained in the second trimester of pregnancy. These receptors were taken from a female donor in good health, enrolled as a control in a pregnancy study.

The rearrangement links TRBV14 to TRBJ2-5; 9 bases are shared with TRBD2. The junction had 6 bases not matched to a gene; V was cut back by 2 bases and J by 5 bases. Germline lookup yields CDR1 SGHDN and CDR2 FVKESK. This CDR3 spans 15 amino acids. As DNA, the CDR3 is TGTGCCAGCAGCCAATTTGGGACTAGCAAGGAGACCCAGTACTTC. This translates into CASSQFGTSKETQYF.

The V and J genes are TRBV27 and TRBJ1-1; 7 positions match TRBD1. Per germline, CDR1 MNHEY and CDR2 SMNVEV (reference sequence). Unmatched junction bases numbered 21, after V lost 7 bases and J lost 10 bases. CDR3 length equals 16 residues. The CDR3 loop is CASNPQGGDPTEGAFF. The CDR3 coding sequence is TGTGCCAGCAACCCCCAGGGGGGCGATCCCACTGAAGGAGCTTTCTTT.

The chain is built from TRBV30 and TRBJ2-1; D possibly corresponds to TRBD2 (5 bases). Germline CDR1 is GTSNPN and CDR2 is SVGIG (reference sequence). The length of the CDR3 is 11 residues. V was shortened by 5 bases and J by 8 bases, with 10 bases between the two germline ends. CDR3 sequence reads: CAWSTRHEQFF. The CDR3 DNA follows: TGTGCCTGGTCTACTAGACATGAGCAGTTCTTC.

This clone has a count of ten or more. CDR3 nucleotides: TGTGCCAGCAGCTCTCTAAACGAGAACACTGAAGCTTTCTTT. Translated: CASSSLNENTEAFF. The rearrangement uses TRBV7-9 and TRBJ1-1; unclear D gene. Trimming took off 4 bases at V and 1 base at J, with 10 bases between the two ends. Germline V gene lookup returns CDR1 SEHNR and CDR2 FQNEAQ (reference sequence). The CDR3 extends over 14 amino acids.

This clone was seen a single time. CDR3 nucleotide sequence: TGTGCCAGCAGCCAAGGGAACAGTAAGACCTACGAGCAGTACTTC. It yields the protein CASSQGNSKTYEQYF. The chain couples TRBV14 to TRBJ2-7; D remains ambiguous. Trimming took off 1 base at V and 2 bases at J, with 12 bases between the two ends. Germline lookup yields CDR1 SGHDN and CDR2 FVKESK. This CDR3 contains 15 residues.

In nucleotides, the CDR3 is TGTGCCAGCAGCCATAACCAGGGGTTATCTGGAAACACCATATATTTT. Protein: CASSHNQGLSGNTIYF. The gene calls are TRBV9 and TRBJ1-3, with a tentative D call TRBD1 (6 bases). Germline CDR1 and CDR2: SGDLS and YYNGEE. The CDR3 runs 16 residues. Trimming removed 4 bases from V and 1 base from J, with 15 bases in between. Filled out from reference TRBV9 and TRBJ1-3, the complete variable domain reads DSGVTQTPKHLITATGQRVTLRCSPRSGDLSVYWYQQSLDQGLQFLIQYYNGEERAKGNILERFSAQQFPDLHSELNLSSLELGDSALYFCASSHNQGLSGNTIYFGEGSWLTVV.

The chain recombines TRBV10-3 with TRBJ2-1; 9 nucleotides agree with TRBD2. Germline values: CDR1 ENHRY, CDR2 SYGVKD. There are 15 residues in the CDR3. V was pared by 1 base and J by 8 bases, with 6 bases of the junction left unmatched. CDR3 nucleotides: TGTGCCATCAGTGAGTACGCGGGGGGGATGTATGAGCAGTTCTTC. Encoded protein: CAISEYAGGMYEQFF.

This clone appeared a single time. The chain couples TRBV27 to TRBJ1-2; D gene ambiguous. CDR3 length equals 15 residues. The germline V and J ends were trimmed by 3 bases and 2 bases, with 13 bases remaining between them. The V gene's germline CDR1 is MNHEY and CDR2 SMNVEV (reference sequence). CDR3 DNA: TGTGCCAGCAGTTTGGCACCGACTCCGAACTATGGCTACACCTTC. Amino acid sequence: CASSLAPTPNYGYTF.

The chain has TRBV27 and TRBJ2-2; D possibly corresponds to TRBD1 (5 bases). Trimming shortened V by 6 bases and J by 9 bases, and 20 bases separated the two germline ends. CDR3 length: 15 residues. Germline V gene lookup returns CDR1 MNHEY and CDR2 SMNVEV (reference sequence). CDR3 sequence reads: CASRLLQGIPRELFF. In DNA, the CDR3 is TGTGCCAGCAGGCTACTCCAGGGTATCCCCAGGGAGCTGTTTTTT.

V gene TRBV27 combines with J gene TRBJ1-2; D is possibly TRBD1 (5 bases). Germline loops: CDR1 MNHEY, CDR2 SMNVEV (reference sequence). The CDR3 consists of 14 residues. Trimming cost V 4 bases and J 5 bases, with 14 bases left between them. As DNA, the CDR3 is TGTGCCAGCAGTTCGGGGAGTGGGGGGTATGGCTACACCTTC. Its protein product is CASSSGSGGYGYTF.

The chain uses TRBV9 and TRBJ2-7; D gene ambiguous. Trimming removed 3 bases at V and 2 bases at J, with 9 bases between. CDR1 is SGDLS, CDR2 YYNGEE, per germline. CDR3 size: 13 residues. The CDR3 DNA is TGTGCCAGCAGCGCGCAGGATCCCTACGAGCAGTACTTC. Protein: CASSAQDPYEQYF.

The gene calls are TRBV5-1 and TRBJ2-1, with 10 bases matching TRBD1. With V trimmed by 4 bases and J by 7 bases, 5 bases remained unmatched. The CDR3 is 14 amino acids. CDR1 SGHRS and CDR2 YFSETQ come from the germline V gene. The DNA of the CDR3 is TGCGCCAGCAGCCCCGAGGACAGGGGGAATGAGCAGTTCTTC. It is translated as CASSPEDRGNEQFF.

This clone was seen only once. The CDR3 nucleotides read TGTGCCTGGAGTGTTCGGGGGGGGGCCTTAGAGACCCAGTACTTC. Translating it yields CAWSVRGGALETQYF. The V call is TRBV30, the J call TRBJ2-5; 8 bases agree with TRBD2. Germline V gene sequence: CDR1 GTSNPN, CDR2 SVGIG (reference sequence). Germline trimming cut 0 bases from V and 4 bases from J; bases unmatched to any gene: 7. The CDR3 is 15 amino acids.

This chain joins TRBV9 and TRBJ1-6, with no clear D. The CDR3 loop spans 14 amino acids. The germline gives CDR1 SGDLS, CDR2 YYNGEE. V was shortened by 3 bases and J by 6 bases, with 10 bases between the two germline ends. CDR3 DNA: TGTGCCAGCAGCGAAAGACACGGTAATTCACCCCTCCACTTT. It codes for CASSERHGNSPLHF.

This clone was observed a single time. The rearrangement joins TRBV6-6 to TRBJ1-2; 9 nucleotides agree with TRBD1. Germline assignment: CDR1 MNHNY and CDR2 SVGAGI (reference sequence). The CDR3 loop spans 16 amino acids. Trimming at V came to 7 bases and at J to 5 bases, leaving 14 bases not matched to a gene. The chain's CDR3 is CASILTGTGSGYGYTF. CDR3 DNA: TGTGCCAGCATTTTAACCGGGACAGGGTCGGGGTATGGCTACACCTTC.

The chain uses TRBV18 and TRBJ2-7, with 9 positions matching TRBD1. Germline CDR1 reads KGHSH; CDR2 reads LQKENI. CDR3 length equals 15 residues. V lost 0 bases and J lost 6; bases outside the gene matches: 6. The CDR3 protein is CASSPPWTGVGEQYF. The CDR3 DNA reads TGTGCCAGCTCACCACCGTGGACAGGGGTAGGCGAGCAGTACTTC.

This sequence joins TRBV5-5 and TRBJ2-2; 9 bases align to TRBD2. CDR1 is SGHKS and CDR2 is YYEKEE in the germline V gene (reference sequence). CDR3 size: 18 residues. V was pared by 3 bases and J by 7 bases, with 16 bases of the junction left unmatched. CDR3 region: CASSSAVGLERGVGELFF. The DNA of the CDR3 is TGTGCCAGCAGCTCCGCTGTGGGACTAGAGCGGGGGGTCGGGGAGCTGTTTTTT.

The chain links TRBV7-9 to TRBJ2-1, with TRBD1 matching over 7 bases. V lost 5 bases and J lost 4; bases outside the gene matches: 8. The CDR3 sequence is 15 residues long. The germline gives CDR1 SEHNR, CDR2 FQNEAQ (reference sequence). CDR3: CASSAPGTAYNEQFF. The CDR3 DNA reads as TGTGCCAGCAGCGCTCCCGGGACAGCTTACAATGAGCAGTTCTTC.

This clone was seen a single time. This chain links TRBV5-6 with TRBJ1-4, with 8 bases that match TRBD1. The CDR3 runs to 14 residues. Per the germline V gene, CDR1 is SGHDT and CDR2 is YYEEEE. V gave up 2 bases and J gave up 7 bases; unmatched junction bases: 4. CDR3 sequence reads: CASSFRGPGEKLFF. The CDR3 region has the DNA TGTGCCAGCAGCTTCAGGGGGCCGGGTGAAAAACTGTTTTTT.

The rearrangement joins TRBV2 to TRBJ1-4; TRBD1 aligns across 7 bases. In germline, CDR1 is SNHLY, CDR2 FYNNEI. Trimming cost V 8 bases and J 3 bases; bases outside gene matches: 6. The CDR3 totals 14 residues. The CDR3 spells CASHFGTANEKLFF. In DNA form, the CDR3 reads TGTGCCAGCCACTTCGGGACAGCTAATGAAAAACTGTTTTTT.

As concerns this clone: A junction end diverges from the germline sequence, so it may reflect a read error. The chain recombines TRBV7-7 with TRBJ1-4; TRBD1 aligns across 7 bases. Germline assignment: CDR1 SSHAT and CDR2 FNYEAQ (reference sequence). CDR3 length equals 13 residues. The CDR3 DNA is TGTGCTAGCAGCAGGGGGACAAATGAAAAACTGTTTTTT. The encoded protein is CASSRGTNEKLFF. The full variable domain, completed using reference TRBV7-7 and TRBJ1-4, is GAGVSQSPRYKVTKRGQDVTLRCDPISSHATLYWYQQALGQGPEFLTYFNYEAQPDKSGLPSDRFSAERPEGSISTLTIQRTEQRDSAMYRCASSRGTNEKLFFGSGTQLSVL.

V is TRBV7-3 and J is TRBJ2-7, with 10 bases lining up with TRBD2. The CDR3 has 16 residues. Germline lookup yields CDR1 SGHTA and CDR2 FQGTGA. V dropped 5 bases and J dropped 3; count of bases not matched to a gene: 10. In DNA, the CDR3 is TGTGCCAGCAGCCCCCGAGGCTTAGCGGGGGGCTACGAGCAGTACTTC. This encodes CASSPRGLAGGYEQYF.

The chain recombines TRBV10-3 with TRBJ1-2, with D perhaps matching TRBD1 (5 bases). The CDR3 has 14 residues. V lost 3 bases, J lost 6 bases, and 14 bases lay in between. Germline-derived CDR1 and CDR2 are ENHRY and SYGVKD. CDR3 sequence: CAISERGVANGYTF. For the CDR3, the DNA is TGTGCCATCAGTGAACGGGGGGTAGCGAATGGCTACACCTTC.